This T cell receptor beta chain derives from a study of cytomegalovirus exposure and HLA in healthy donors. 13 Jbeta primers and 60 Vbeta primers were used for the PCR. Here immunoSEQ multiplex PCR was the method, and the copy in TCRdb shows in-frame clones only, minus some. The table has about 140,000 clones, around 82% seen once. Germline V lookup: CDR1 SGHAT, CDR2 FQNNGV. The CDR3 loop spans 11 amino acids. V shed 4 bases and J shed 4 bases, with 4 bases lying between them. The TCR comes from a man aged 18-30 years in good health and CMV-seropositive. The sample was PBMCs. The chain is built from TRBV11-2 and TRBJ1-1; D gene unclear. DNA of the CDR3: TGTGCCAGCAGCTCCCTCACTGAAGCTTTCTTT. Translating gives CASSSLTEAFF.